The clone carrying this T cell receptor (beta chain) occurred a few times. The sample is drawn from a study of T cell repertoires in cytomegalovirus infection. From the reads, TCRdb called clonotypes with MiXCR, one entry per CDR3 protein. The repertoire holds approximately 490,000 distinct CDR3 sequences, 10% to 12% seen once, with about a tenth in the top ten. The CDR3 has 14 amino acids. The J segment lost 4 bases and the V segment lost 6 bases, leaving 6 bases of the junction unmatched. Per the germline V gene, CDR1 is MDHEN and CDR2 is SYDVKM. This TCR derives from a human donor in good health (CMV status not recorded). Some clones in this sample may be carry-over from other donors' samples. The sequenced sample was PBMCs. This chain uses TRBV28 with TRBJ2-5; 9 nucleotides line up with TRBD1. The CDR3 coding sequence is TGTGCCAGCAGGTTGACAGGGGGAGGAGAGACCCAGTACTTC. This codes for CASRLTGGGETQYF.